This T cell receptor beta chain appears in the sequencing data of a study of beta chain features in type 1 diabetes. Study-wide background: The examined sorted cells totaled around 100 million across samples.

This clone was counted a few times. Expressed TCRB transcripts were sequenced after all isolated RNA was converted to cDNA. Assay: immunoSEQ multiplex PCR; the TCRdb copy retains only in-frame clones and omits some. The sample has 240,000 or so clones, roughly 70% seen once. Sample: naive CD4+ T cells from blood. The receptor comes from a man aged 25-40 years in good health.

CDR3: CAWSPDMKNSPLHF. In nucleotides, the CDR3 is TGTGCCTGGAGCCCCGACATGAAAAATTCACCCCTCCACTTT. The chain carries TRBV30 and TRBJ1-6; no reliable D call. This CDR3 has 14 residues. V lost 3 bases, J lost 7 bases, and 13 bases lay in between. Per germline, CDR1 GTSNPN and CDR2 SVGIG (reference sequence).